The 28 T cell receptor beta chains listed next were all sequenced from one sample in a study of untreated major depressive disorder. Some clones are missing from TCRdb's copy, which holds only in-frame ones; the method was immunoSEQ multiplex PCR. The profile covers more than 20,000 clones, with 85% to 95% appearing a single time and roughly 0.31% taken by the ten largest. Sequenced sample: CD4+ T cells from PBMCs. The receptors were gathered from a young man in good health.

The table lists this clone with a count of one. The rearrangement links TRBV30 to TRBJ1-3, with no clear D. There are 12 residues in the CDR3. Per the germline V gene, CDR1 is GTSNPN and CDR2 is SVGIG (reference sequence). Trimming pared 7 bases from V and 2 bases from J, leaving 9 bases between. The CDR3 is CASTLTGNTIYF. The CDR3, as DNA: TGTGCCTCGACCCTAACTGGAAACACCATATATTTT.

The V call is TRBV4-1, the J call TRBJ2-3; either TRBD1 or TRBD2 may fit D (5 bases each). V lost 2 bases and J 2 bases, leaving 8 bases between the germline ends. This CDR3 is built from 14 residues. CDR1 is MGHRA, CDR2 YSYEKL, per germline. The CDR3 DNA is TGCGCCAGCAGCCAAACTGGGACCACAGATACGCAGTATTTT. This gives the protein CASSQTGTTDTQYF.

The DNA of the CDR3 is TGTGCCAGCAGCGCGACCGGGACAGGGGTAGAAAAACTGTTTTTT. This translates into CASSATGTGVEKLFF. This chain joins TRBV9 and TRBJ1-4; TRBD1 matches at 10 bases. CDR3 length equals 15 residues. Germline assignment: CDR1 SGDLS and CDR2 YYNGEE. V gave up 3 bases and J gave up 8 bases; unmatched junction bases: 7.

A single count supports this clone. The chain joins TRBV6-6 to TRBJ2-1; 12 nucleotides line up with TRBD2. Losses at the gene ends were 6 bases for V and 8 bases for J; bases not matched to a gene: 11. Germline V gene sequence: CDR1 MNHNY, CDR2 SVGAGI (reference sequence). The CDR3 contains 16 residues. This CDR3 reads CASRRLAGVVADEQFF. For the CDR3, the DNA is TGTGCCAGCAGGCGACTAGCGGGAGTCGTAGCCGATGAGCAGTTCTTC.

The chain is built from TRBV18 and TRBJ1-2; D perhaps matches TRBD1 (6 bases). V shed 3 bases and J shed 0 bases, with 11 bases lying between them. Germline V lookup: CDR1 KGHSH, CDR2 LQKENI. This CDR3 contains 15 residues. The CDR3 reads CASSPGQGPNYGYTF. The CDR3 DNA follows: TGTGCCAGCTCACCGGGCCAGGGGCCTAACTATGGCTACACCTTC.

This chain's CDR3 is CSVDPTGLGGAIQYF. The CDR3 DNA reads TGCAGCGTTGACCCGACGGGACTAGGCGGGGCCATTCAGTACTTC. The V and J genes are TRBV29-1 and TRBJ2-4, with 8 bases aligning to TRBD2. Germline CDR1 and CDR2: SQVTM and ANQGSEA. The V segment lost 3 bases and the J segment 9 bases; nucleotides outside the gene matches: 13. The CDR3 loop spans 15 amino acids.

This clone was observed a single time. This sequence joins TRBV7-9 and TRBJ1-2; D might be TRBD1 (5 bases). V was shortened by 3 bases and J by 2 bases, with 16 bases between the two germline ends. The CDR3 extends over 16 amino acids. CDR1 and CDR2 from the germline V gene are SEHNR and FQNEAQ (reference sequence). CDR3 DNA sequence: TGTGCCAGCAGCTTGGGCAGGGAAAGGTACAACTATGGCTACACCTTC. Its translation: CASSLGRERYNYGYTF.

V and J are TRBV29-1 and TRBJ2-1, with 7 bases lining up with TRBD2. Germline V CDR1 and CDR2: SQVTM, ANQGSEA. The CDR3 covers 13 residues. Trimming removed 7 bases from V and 8 bases from J; junction bases left unmatched: 11. CDR3 loop: CSALGTREYEQFF. The CDR3 DNA reads as TGCAGCGCCCTTGGTACGCGGGAGTATGAGCAGTTCTTC.

The chain is built from TRBV5-1 and TRBJ2-6; D unresolved. There are 15 residues in the CDR3. V was clipped by 3 bases and J by 3 bases, with 10 bases between them. Per germline, CDR1 SGHRS and CDR2 YFSETQ. CDR3 in DNA: TGCGCCAGCAGCTCCACTCTAGGTGGGGCCAACGTCCTGACTTTC. This sequence encodes CASSSTLGGANVLTF.

The CDR3, as DNA: TGTGCCAGCAGCATCGGGAGGGTTGGACCGAACACTGAAGCTTTCTTT. Translating it yields CASSIGRVGPNTEAFF. The chain combines TRBV5-4 with TRBJ1-1; D is uncertain. The V gene's germline CDR1 is SGHNT and CDR2 YYREEE (reference sequence). The CDR3 is 16 residues long. Trimming removed 4 bases at V and 1 base at J, with 17 bases between.

This clone appeared a single time. The chain combines TRBV9 with TRBJ2-1, with D possibly TRBD2 on 6 matching bases. Trimming took 5 bases from V and 3 from J, leaving 12 bases between them. The CDR3 length is 14 residues. Germline values: CDR1 SGDLS, CDR2 YYNGEE. As DNA, the CDR3 is TGTGCCAGCAGTCTCGGGACTTTCTACAATGAGCAGTTCTTC. Its protein is CASSLGTFYNEQFF.

The chain employs TRBV7-3 and TRBJ2-1, with D uncertain. This CDR3 contains 14 residues. Germline assignment: CDR1 SGHTA and CDR2 FQGTGA. V lost 0 bases and J lost 6, with 9 bases in between. The CDR3, as DNA: TGTGCCAGCAGCTTAACGTCATTAGGCAATGAGCAGTTCTTC. It translates to CASSLTSLGNEQFF.

V usage is TRBV5-1 and J usage is TRBJ2-7, with D possibly matching TRBD2 (6 bases). V lost 0 bases to trimming and J lost 1 base, with 8 bases between them. From germline, CDR1 is SGHRS and CDR2 YFSETQ. The CDR3 runs to 14 residues. In nucleotides, the CDR3 is TGCGCCAGCAGCTTGGCCGGGGGTTCCTACGAGCAGTACTTC. It yields the protein CASSLAGGSYEQYF. The variable domain in full, completed from reference TRBV5-1 and TRBJ2-7, reads KAGVTQTPRYLIKTRGQQVTLSCSPISGHRSVSWYQQTPGQGLQFLFEYFSETQRNKGNFPGRFSGRQFSNSRSEMNVSTLELGDSALYLCASSLAGGSYEQYFGPGTRLTVT.

This CDR3 is CASSPGDGRETQYF. The DNA of the CDR3 is TGTGCCAGCTCACCAGGAGACGGGAGGGAGACCCAGTACTTC. The gene calls are TRBV18 and TRBJ2-5; TRBD2 matches 7 bases. V lost 2 bases and J lost 5; bases outside the gene matches: 5. From germline, CDR1 is KGHSH and CDR2 LQKENI. This CDR3 is built from 14 residues.

The chain combines TRBV27 with TRBJ2-7; D unresolved. CDR3 size: 11 residues. Per the germline V gene, CDR1 is MNHEY and CDR2 is SMNVEV (reference sequence). Trimming shortened V by 6 bases and J by 7 bases, and 10 bases separated the two germline ends. The CDR3 DNA is TGTGCCAGCAGCCGCGGACGGGAGCAGTACTTC. Protein: CASSRGREQYF.

The J gene is TRBJ1-5, the V gene TRBV30, with D unclear. Germline V gene sequence: CDR1 GTSNPN, CDR2 SVGIG (reference sequence). This CDR3 region has 14 residues. The V end was cut by 2 bases, the J end by 4 bases, with 12 bases between. Written as DNA, the CDR3 is TGTGCCTGGAGTATCGGTCTTAGTAATCAGCCCCAGCATTTT. It yields the protein CAWSIGLSNQPQHF. Looking up the rest from reference TRBV30 and TRBJ1-5 gives the full variable domain: SQTIHQWPATLVQPVGSPLSLECTVEGTSNPNLYWYRQAAGRGLQLLFYSVGIGQISSEVPQNLSASRPQDRQFILSSKKLLLSDSGFYLCAWSIGLSNQPQHFGDGTRLSIL.

The J gene is TRBJ2-7, the V gene TRBV14, with TRBD1 matching 9 bases. The CDR3 sequence is 12 residues long. Germline trimming cut 8 bases from V and 5 bases from J; bases unmatched to any gene: 4. CDR1 is SGHDN, CDR2 FVKESK, per germline. For the CDR3, the DNA is TGTGCCAGCGAGGGGACAGGGAACGAGCAGTACTTC. This translates into CASEGTGNEQYF.

This chain links TRBV4-1 with TRBJ2-3, with D perhaps matching TRBD1 (6 bases). Trimming left V 5 bases short and J 2 bases short, with 14 bases between. The CDR3 loop spans 15 amino acids. The germline CDR1 and CDR2 sequences are MGHRA and YSYEKL. CDR3 amino acids: CASSYRQAITDTQYF. CDR3 sequence (DNA): TGCGCCAGCAGCTACCGACAGGCTATCACAGATACGCAGTATTTT.

This clone was seen just once. The chain has TRBV2 and TRBJ2-1; 8 nucleotides match TRBD1. There are 12 residues in the CDR3. V lost 6 bases and J lost 10; bases outside the gene matches: 5. The germline V gene has CDR1 SNHLY and CDR2 FYNNEI. CDR3: CASRLQGDEQFF. In nucleotides, the CDR3 is TGTGCCAGCAGGCTACAGGGGGACGAGCAGTTCTTC.

V usage is TRBV5-1 and J usage is TRBJ2-3; D might be TRBD2 (5 bases). V was cut by 4 bases and J by 2 bases, with 11 bases left in between. Looked up from germline, CDR1 is SGHRS and CDR2 is YFSETQ. The CDR3 is made up of 14 amino acids. This CDR3 is CASSRGSYTDTQYF. CDR3 sequence (DNA): TGCGCCAGCAGCCGAGGGAGCTACACAGATACGCAGTATTTT.

V is TRBV25-1 and J is TRBJ1-3; unclear D gene. Trimming left V 7 bases short and J 2 bases short, with 12 bases between. Germline CDR1 and CDR2: MGHDK and SYGVNS. This CDR3 has 14 residues. CDR3 coding DNA: TGTGCCAGCACACAGACTCTCCCTGGAAACACCATATATTTT. Translated: CASTQTLPGNTIYF.

This clone has just one count. This sequence joins TRBV2 and TRBJ1-2; no firm D call. Trimming pared 4 bases from V and 1 base from J, leaving 7 bases between. Germline-derived CDR1 and CDR2 are SNHLY and FYNNEI. The CDR3 covers 13 residues. CDR3 sequence reads: CASSVKGNYGYTF. Written as DNA, the CDR3 is TGTGCCAGCAGTGTCAAGGGTAACTATGGCTACACCTTC.

V is TRBV30 and J is TRBJ1-5; D is unclear. The V gene lost 0 bases and the J gene lost 5 bases, with 11 bases spanning the gap. CDR1 GTSNPN and CDR2 SVGIG come from the germline V gene (reference sequence). The CDR3 extends over 14 amino acids. CDR3 DNA: TGTGCCTGGAGTGTAGCCAGCCGGGATCAGCCCCAGCATTTT. Translating gives CAWSVASRDQPQHF.

The chain combines TRBV5-1 with TRBJ2-5, with D perhaps matching TRBD1 (6 bases). The CDR3 is 13 amino acids. V was cut by 3 bases and J by 5 bases, with 11 bases left in between. Germline values: CDR1 SGHRS, CDR2 YFSETQ. The CDR3 DNA follows: TGCGCCAGCAGCTCAGACAGGAGGGAGACCCAGTACTTC. Protein product: CASSSDRRETQYF.

This clone has a single count. V usage is TRBV7-2 and J usage is TRBJ1-3; D not certain. Germline assignment: CDR1 SGHTA and CDR2 FQGNSA. The V and J ends lost 5 bases and 8 bases respectively, with 7 bases between them. The CDR3 totals 11 residues. CDR3 DNA: TGTGCCAGCAGCCAGCTGGACACCATATATTTT. The encoded protein is CASSQLDTIYF.

This chain uses TRBV11-2 with TRBJ1-5; D unclear. There are 13 residues in the CDR3. Trimming took off 4 bases at V and 3 bases at J, with 7 bases between the two ends. Per the germline V gene, CDR1 is SGHAT and CDR2 is FQNNGV. DNA for the CDR3: TGTGCCAGCAGCTGGCAGCCCAATCAGCCCCAGCATTTT. Its translation is CASSWQPNQPQHF.

There are a few counts of this clone. The chain couples TRBV7-6 to TRBJ1-4; no clear D. From germline, CDR1 is SGHVS and CDR2 FNYEAQ. The V end lost 1 base, the J end lost 8 bases, and 8 bases lay between the germline ends. The CDR3 loop spans 13 amino acids. The CDR3 coding sequence is TGTGCCAGCAGCTTAGGGAACAGAGAAAAACTGTTTTTT. Translating it yields CASSLGNREKLFF.

V and J are TRBV4-3 and TRBJ1-2; D gene unclear. Trimming pared 4 bases from V and 10 bases from J, leaving 16 bases between. CDR3 length: 13 amino acids. CDR1 LGHNA and CDR2 YSLEER come from the germline V gene. CDR3 sequence: CASSPRTAGIYTF. CDR3 DNA: TGCGCCAGCAGCCCGCGGACGGCCGGAATCTACACCTTC.